A single sample gave rise to the 20 T cell receptor beta chains below, sequenced in a study of blood T cells in healthy people across ages. A J-beta primer mix and a sample-barcoded 5' primer were used in a second PCR of roughly 6 to 11 cycles. TCRdb independently ran MiXCR on the 5' RACE reads; one entry per CDR3 protein. The data contain about 570,000 distinct CDR3 sequences, roughly 28% of them singletons. Sequenced input: blood. Every receptor here comes from a woman aged 65 to 85 in good health.

The chain joins TRBV7-2 to TRBJ2-3, with D possibly being TRBD2 (6 bases). Germline V CDR1 and CDR2: SGHTA, FQGNSA. V was shortened by 1 base and J by 4 bases, with 15 bases between the two germline ends. The CDR3 spans 16 residues. The CDR3 DNA reads TGTGCCAGCAGCTTAGGGGCGGGGCGCCTTCCAGATACGCAGTATTTT. Its translation is CASSLGAGRLPDTQYF.

This clonotype was recorded many times. One end of the junction fails to match germline, which may point to a read error. V is TRBV6-6 and J is TRBJ2-5, with 12 bases that match TRBD2. Looked up from germline, CDR1 is MNHNY and CDR2 is SVGAGI (reference sequence). This CDR3 has 17 residues. The CDR3: CASSPPTSGGVQGTQYF. The CDR3 DNA reads TGTGCCAGCAGTCCCCCGACTAGCGGGGGCGTGCAAGGGACCCAGTACTTC.

The V and J genes are TRBV7-2 and TRBJ2-6; D gene uncertain. V lost 3 bases and J 0 bases, leaving 6 bases between the germline ends. This CDR3 has 15 residues. CDR1 SGHTA and CDR2 FQGNSA come from the germline V gene. CDR3 in DNA: TGTGCCAGCAGCTTTTTACGCTCTGGGGCCAACGTCCTGACTTTC. This encodes CASSFLRSGANVLTF.

A few counts support this clonotype. The chain has TRBV29-1 and TRBJ1-2; 11 bases match TRBD1. This CDR3 contains 13 residues. Germline CDR1 and CDR2: SQVTM and ANQGSEA. V lost 7 bases to trimming and J lost 8 bases; unmatched junction nucleotides: 9. For the CDR3, the DNA is TGCAGCGCTCTCGGACAGGGGGCAACAGGCTACACCTTC. Encoded protein: CSALGQGATGYTF.

This rearrangement joins TRBV28 to TRBJ2-5; 7 nucleotides line up with TRBD1. The assigned J gene may be wrong: the sequence end matches TRBJ2-1 better. CDR3 length: 14 amino acids. CDR1 is MDHEN and CDR2 is SYDVKM in the germline V gene. The CDR3 loop reads CASSLGDRDNEQFF. The DNA for the CDR3 is TGTGCCAGCAGCCTTGGGGACAGAGACAATGAGCAGTTCTTC.

This clonotype has a handful of counts. This chain links TRBV6-1 with TRBJ2-5, with D possibly TRBD1 on 5 matching bases. The CDR3 runs 15 residues. Germline V gene lookup returns CDR1 MNHNS and CDR2 SASEGT. V lost 2 bases and J lost 4, with 14 bases in between. CDR3 in amino acids: CASSEPGRVRETQYF. The CDR3 nucleotides are TGTGCCAGCAGTGAACCGGGCAGGGTACGAGAGACCCAGTACTTC.

This clonotype has a handful of counts. The CDR3 DNA reads as TGCGCCAGCAGCCCCCCGGGTCAGGGGGCTGGCTACACCTTC. This codes for CASSPPGQGAGYTF. V gene TRBV4-3 combines with J gene TRBJ1-2; 8 positions match TRBD1. The junction had 8 bases not matched to a gene; V was cut back by 4 bases and J by 7 bases. This CDR3 is built from 14 residues. In germline, CDR1 is LGHNA, CDR2 YSLEER.

This clonotype came up a few times. As DNA, the CDR3 is TGCGCCAGCAGCCCCGGGACAGGGGGCTTCTACGAGCAGTACTTC. Amino acids: CASSPGTGGFYEQYF. V usage is TRBV5-1 and J usage is TRBJ2-5; 12 positions match TRBD1. The DNA end favors TRBJ2-7, so the J call may be wrong. The length of the CDR3 is 15 residues. Germline values: CDR1 SGHRS, CDR2 YFSETQ.

CDR3 protein: CASSTEQFRGGYTF. The CDR3 DNA is TGTGCCAGCAGTACAGAACAATTTCGAGGAGGCTACACCTTC. The chain employs TRBV7-9 and TRBJ1-2; no firm D call. The germline V gene encodes CDR1 SEHNR and CDR2 FQNEAQ (reference sequence). The CDR3 consists of 14 residues. Trimming left V 6 bases short and J 8 bases short, with 19 bases between.

The V and J genes are TRBV6-2 or TRBV6-3 and TRBJ1-3; D unresolved. The germline CDR1 and CDR2 sequences are MNHEY and SVGEGT. The V end lost 5 bases, the J end lost 0 bases, and 17 bases lay between the germline ends. The CDR3 extends over 17 amino acids. The CDR3 DNA is TGTGCCAGCAGTCACCCAGTGACAAGCTACTCTGGAAACACCATATATTTT. The encoded protein is CASSHPVTSYSGNTIYF.

This chain connects TRBV28 to TRBJ1-6; TRBD1 matches 11 bases. Germline assignment: CDR1 MDHEN and CDR2 SYDVKM. The CDR3 consists of 15 residues. V was pared by 6 bases and J by 6 bases, with 4 bases of the junction left unmatched. CDR3 DNA: TGTGCCAGCAGCGGACAGGGGGCGCGTAATTCACCCCTCCACTTT. It codes for CASSGQGARNSPLHF.

The chain combines TRBV5-1 with TRBJ2-3, with TRBD2 matching 8 bases. After removal of 3 bases from V and 2 bases from J, the junction contained 8 bases not matched to a gene. The germline gives CDR1 SGHRS, CDR2 YFSETQ. This CDR3 comprises 16 residues. CDR3 loop: CASSSGVSGATDTQYF. The CDR3 DNA sequence: TGCGCCAGCAGCTCCGGAGTTAGCGGGGCCACAGATACGCAGTATTTT.

In its sample, this clonotype was seen a few times. The chain uses TRBV6-6 and TRBJ2-1; 9 bases agree with TRBD1. Germline trimming cut 3 bases from V and 4 bases from J; bases unmatched to any gene: 4. Germline V gene lookup returns CDR1 MNHNY and CDR2 SVGAGI (reference sequence). This CDR3 has 15 amino acids. Here the CDR3 DNA reads TGTGCCAGCAGTTATACGGACAGGGGTTACAATGAGCAGTTCTTC. Its protein is CASSYTDRGYNEQFF.

The genes are TRBV20-1 and TRBJ2-5, with TRBD2 matching 10 bases. The CDR3 has 16 residues. CDR1 is DFQATT and CDR2 is SNEGSKA in the germline V gene (reference sequence). Trimming cost V 6 bases and J 2 bases; bases outside gene matches: 12. Here the CDR3 reads CSAKKPSGGLQETQYF. The CDR3 DNA reads TGCAGTGCCAAAAAACCTAGCGGGGGATTACAAGAGACCCAGTACTTC.

The gene calls are TRBV20-1 and TRBJ2-1; 7 bases are a match to TRBD2. Germline V CDR1 and CDR2: DFQATT, SNEGSKA (reference sequence). V shed 3 bases and J 7 bases; nucleotides not matched to a gene: 9. The length of the CDR3 is 14 residues. CDR3 bases: TGCAGTGCTAGGGTTGCGGGAGATAGTAATGAGCAGTTCTTC. Translating gives CSARVAGDSNEQFF.

In its sample, this clonotype was seen a few times. The chain combines TRBV30 with TRBJ1-1; no clear D. Germline V gene lookup returns CDR1 GTSNPN and CDR2 SVGIG (reference sequence). V lost 5 bases to trimming and J lost 3 bases, with 7 bases between them. This CDR3 comprises 11 residues. As DNA, the CDR3 is TGTGCCTGGGGTGCCTACACTGAAGCTTTCTTT. It translates to CAWGAYTEAFF.

The table lists this clonotype with a few counts. The V and J genes are TRBV3-1 and TRBJ1-2; 8 bases align to TRBD1. In germline, CDR1 is LGHDT, CDR2 YNNKEL (reference sequence). The CDR3 covers 17 residues. The trim removed 1 base at V and 7 bases at J, leaving 14 bases unmatched. CDR3 in amino acids: CASSQGGQVPGARGYTF. The DNA for the CDR3 is TGTGCCAGCAGCCAAGGGGGACAGGTCCCTGGAGCGCGTGGCTACACCTTC.

The V call is TRBV9, the J call TRBJ2-1; 7 nucleotides align to TRBD2. Germline V gene lookup returns CDR1 SGDLS and CDR2 YYNGEE. The CDR3 has 18 residues. V lost 0 bases, J lost 7 bases, and 16 bases stayed unmatched. This chain's CDR3 is CASSVVRCTSELGNEQFF. CDR3 DNA: TGTGCCAGCAGCGTAGTTCGGTGTACTAGCGAGTTGGGGAATGAGCAGTTCTTC.

The chain joins TRBV4-3 to TRBJ1-1; maybe TRBD1 (5 bases). V was clipped by 1 base and J by 5 bases, with 8 bases between them. Germline CDR1 is LGHNA and CDR2 is YSLEER. The CDR3 loop spans 13 amino acids. DNA of the CDR3: TGCGCCAGCAGCCAAGCAGGGCAGACTGAAGCTTTCTTT. Protein sequence: CASSQAGQTEAFF.

This clonotype was observed a few times. The chain employs TRBV12-3 or TRBV12-4 and TRBJ1-5; D unclear. The CDR3 is made up of 13 amino acids. The V end lost 6 bases, the J end lost 5 bases, and 11 bases lay between the germline ends. CDR3 nucleotide sequence: TGTGCCAGCAGGGGAGGGATGGATCAGCCCCAGCATTTT. Protein sequence: CASRGGMDQPQHF.